The T cell receptor beta chain under discussion was sequenced for a study of T cells in Graves' hyperthyroidism and ophthalmopathy. General study findings and limits: Through a model of 13 V-J features, ophthalmopathy was separated from stable hyperthyroidism.

This clonotype has a handful of counts. The antigen is unknown. The source material, RNA transcripts, was used to amplify TCR beta CDR3 regions. HTBI primers were the set used in a first-round RT-PCR of the TCR CDR3. TCRdb reanalysed the multiplex PCR reads using MiXCR and keeps one entry per CDR3 protein. Of roughly 580,000 distinct CDR3 sequences listed, under 60% are singletons. The CDR3 extends over 14 amino acids. Trimming shortened V by 3 bases and J by 0 bases, and 8 bases separated the two germline ends. The germline V gene encodes CDR1 SEHNR and CDR2 FQNEAQ (reference sequence). What was sequenced was peripheral blood or thyroid tissue (not recorded which). The V gene is TRBV7-9, the J gene TRBJ1-1, with D unclear. The TCR comes from a woman in her late teens or twenties with Graves' hyperthyroidism. CDR3 DNA sequence: TGTGCCAGCAGCTTCAATCGGTTGAACACTGAAGCTTTCTTT. It encodes CASSFNRLNTEAFF.